A single sample gave rise to the 20 T cell receptor beta chains below, sequenced in a study of beta chain features in type 1 diabetes. The whole isolated RNA underwent reverse transcription, so sequencing captured expressed TCRB transcripts. Clones were read by immunoSEQ multiplex PCR, and TCRdb kept only the in-frame ones, dropping some. The data contain about 150,000 clones, about 44% of them singletons. The source material was Tregs from blood. These receptors were collected from a man younger than 30 in good health.

This clone turned up a few times. This chain uses TRBV20-1 with TRBJ2-7; D may be TRBD2 (5 bases). This CDR3 contains 11 residues. Germline-derived CDR1 and CDR2 are DFQATT and SNEGSKA (reference sequence). CDR3 DNA sequence: TGCAGCCCCGGGGATCCCTACGAGCAGTACTTC. It yields the protein CSPGDPYEQYF.

This clone was picked up a small number of times. The rearrangement links TRBV11-2 to TRBJ2-1; 10 bases line up with TRBD2. Germline values: CDR1 SGHAT, CDR2 FQNNGV. The CDR3 contains 15 residues. J gave up 4 bases and V 5 bases, and 5 bases lay outside the gene matches. CDR3 residues: CASSQRGGGYNEQFF. The CDR3 DNA reads TGTGCCAGCAGCCAGCGGGGGGGCGGTTACAATGAGCAGTTCTTC.

This clone was picked up one time. The chain is built from TRBV11-1 and TRBJ2-5, with 8 bases aligning to TRBD1. With the DNA end fitting TRBJ2-7 better, the J assignment may be wrong. Germline CDR1 is SGHAT and CDR2 is FQDESV (reference sequence). This CDR3 comprises 14 residues. The CDR3 coding sequence is TGTGCCAGCAGCCCTACGACAGGGGTCGACGAGCAGTACTTC. Translated, it gives CASSPTTGVDEQYF.

The CDR3 coding sequence is TGTGCCTGGAGTCCTAAACAGGGGGCGGGTGATGGCTACACCTTC. Protein product: CAWSPKQGAGDGYTF. This chain uses TRBV30 with TRBJ1-2, with 9 bases lining up with TRBD1. J lost 6 bases, V lost 2 bases, and 10 bases had no gene match. Germline assignment: CDR1 GTSNPN and CDR2 SVGIG (reference sequence). The CDR3 loop spans 15 amino acids.

This chain joins TRBV7-8 and TRBJ2-1; 7 positions agree with TRBD2. This CDR3 contains 15 residues. The trim removed 5 bases at V and 6 bases at J, leaving 10 bases unmatched. From germline, CDR1 is SGHVS and CDR2 FQNEAQ. The CDR3 protein is CASSPRTRGTNEQFF. The CDR3 DNA sequence: TGTGCCAGCAGCCCCCGGACTAGAGGTACCAATGAGCAGTTCTTC.

This clone occurred a few times. The CDR3 spells CASSPYTGTGAGELFF. The CDR3 DNA is TGCGCCAGCAGCCCATATACCGGGACAGGCGCCGGGGAGCTGTTTTTT. This rearrangement joins TRBV5-1 to TRBJ2-2; 8 nucleotides match TRBD1. In germline, CDR1 is SGHRS, CDR2 YFSETQ. The CDR3 spans 16 residues. V dropped 4 bases and J dropped 6; count of bases not matched to a gene: 11.

The chain has TRBV4-2 and TRBJ2-3, with 8 bases matching TRBD2. The CDR3 contains 18 residues. Germline CDR1 and CDR2: LGHNA and YNFKEQ. With 4 bases clipped from V and 3 bases from J, the junction kept 15 bases outside the gene matches. This CDR3 is CASSPYGRGAGRTDTQYF. The CDR3, as DNA: TGTGCCAGCAGCCCATATGGGCGGGGGGCCGGGAGGACAGATACGCAGTATTTT.

The J gene is TRBJ2-3, the V gene TRBV18; 10 bases line up with TRBD2. In germline, CDR1 is KGHSH, CDR2 LQKENI. The V and J ends lost 2 bases and 6 bases, in that order; junction bases with no gene match: 8. The CDR3 covers 16 residues. CDR3 sequence (DNA): TGTGCCAGCTCACCATCCTTACTAGCGGGAAAGGATACGCAGTATTTT. Its translation is CASSPSLLAGKDTQYF.

Written as DNA, the CDR3 is TGTGCCAGCAACCCGGCGGCGGGTCGGGGGGGAGGCTACACCTTC. Its translation: CASNPAAGRGGGYTF. This sequence joins TRBV5-4 and TRBJ1-2, with a weak D call TRBD1 (5 bases). The CDR3 is 15 residues long. V lost 6 bases and J lost 8, with 23 bases in between. Germline V gives CDR1 SGHNT, CDR2 YYREEE (reference sequence).

J is TRBJ1-1 and V is TRBV5-1, with TRBD1 identical over 10 bases. CDR1 and CDR2 from the germline V gene are SGHRS and YFSETQ. The V gene end was trimmed by 0 bases and the J gene end by 4 bases; junction bases not matched to a gene: 3. The CDR3 has 15 amino acids. The CDR3, as DNA: TGCGCCAGCAGCTTGGGACAGGGGGCTGGCACTGAAGCTTTCTTT. Translating it yields CASSLGQGAGTEAFF.

This clone turned up a few times. This specimen includes other DNA sequences encoding the same CDR3. The chain links TRBV7-2 to TRBJ1-2, with D possibly TRBD1 on 6 matching bases. The CDR3 has 14 amino acids. CDR1 and CDR2 from the germline V gene are SGHTA and FQGNSA. Trimming removed 0 bases at V and 3 bases at J, with 8 bases between. The CDR3 loop is CASSLAPGDYGYTF. DNA of the CDR3: TGTGCCAGCAGCTTAGCTCCAGGGGACTATGGCTACACCTTC.

About this clone: The junction departs from germline at one end; a sequencing error may be responsible. V is TRBV7-7 and J is TRBJ2-5, with 12 bases fitting TRBD2. The J call may be incorrect, as the DNA end agrees better with TRBJ2-7. This CDR3 has 15 residues. CDR1 SSHAT and CDR2 FNYEAQ come from the germline V gene (reference sequence). The CDR3 nucleotides read TGTGCTAGCAGCCCTGGACTAGCGGGATTAAACGAGCAGTACTTC. Encoded protein: CASSPGLAGLNEQYF.

The chain couples TRBV6-6 to TRBJ1-1; possible D gene TRBD1, 5 bases. The CDR3 totals 12 residues. Trimming took 6 bases from V and 11 from J, leaving 16 bases between them. CDR1 is MNHNY and CDR2 is SVGAGI in the germline V gene (reference sequence). CDR3 in amino acids: CASSAYLGGAFF. The CDR3 DNA reads TGTGCCAGCAGCGCTTACCTGGGGGGTGCTTTCTTT.

V is TRBV11-2 and J is TRBJ2-3; D may be TRBD2 (7 bases). The germline V gene has CDR1 SGHAT and CDR2 FQNNGV. V was trimmed by 1 base and J by 2 bases, leaving 13 bases between them. This CDR3 has 16 amino acids. The CDR3 spells CASSLGRGGATDTQYF. The CDR3, as DNA: TGTGCCAGCAGCTTAGGAAGGGGGGGGGCCACAGATACGCAGTATTTT.

This sequence joins TRBV7-9 and TRBJ1-4; D possibly corresponds to TRBD1 (6 bases). Germline V gene sequence: CDR1 SEHNR, CDR2 FQNEAQ (reference sequence). This CDR3 is 15 amino acids long. V was clipped by 0 bases and J by 8 bases, with 13 bases between them. The CDR3 here is CASSLAAGDPEKLFF. The DNA for the CDR3 is TGTGCCAGCAGCTTAGCGGCAGGGGACCCCGAAAAACTGTTTTTT.

This clone was seen more than once but under ten times. The chain joins TRBV5-1 to TRBJ2-7; 8 positions agree with TRBD1. Per the germline V gene, CDR1 is SGHRS and CDR2 is YFSETQ. V shed 2 bases and J 7 bases; nucleotides not matched to a gene: 5. This CDR3 region has 13 residues. The CDR3 DNA sequence: TGCGCCAGCAGCTTAACCAGGGGGCATGAGCAGTACTTC. Amino acid sequence: CASSLTRGHEQYF.

A few counts support this clone. The chain couples TRBV28 to TRBJ2-1; the match to TRBD1 covers 7 bases. V lost 2 bases, J lost 5 bases, and 6 bases stayed unmatched. CDR1 and CDR2 from the germline V gene are MDHEN and SYDVKM. The CDR3 runs 15 residues. The CDR3 here is CASSLSTQGDNEQFF. CDR3 coding DNA: TGTGCCAGCAGTTTAAGTACCCAGGGGGACAATGAGCAGTTCTTC.

CDR3 sequence (DNA): TGTGCCAGCACCTCGGGGGGGTGGGGAAACACCATATATTTT. Its translation is CASTSGGWGNTIYF. The J gene is TRBJ1-3, the V gene TRBV9, with a tentative D call TRBD1 (5 bases). This CDR3 has 14 residues. V shed 6 bases and J shed 4 bases, with 14 bases lying between them. Per germline, CDR1 SGDLS and CDR2 YYNGEE.

The chain joins TRBV28 to TRBJ2-3, with no clear D. This CDR3 has 12 residues. With 5 bases removed from V and 4 bases from J, the gap between germline ends came to 7 bases. The germline gives CDR1 MDHEN, CDR2 SYDVKM. The CDR3 bases are TGTGCCAGCAGTCTCTACGCAGATACGCAGTATTTT. This sequence encodes CASSLYADTQYF.

This chain uses TRBV6-1 with TRBJ2-2; a possible D gene is TRBD1 (6 bases). Trimming removed 6 bases at V and 5 bases at J, with 13 bases between. Germline V CDR1 and CDR2: MNHNS, SASEGT. The CDR3 has 14 amino acids. CDR3 DNA: TGTGCCAGCAGGCCGGGACACAGGACCGGGGAGCTGTTTTTT. This encodes CASRPGHRTGELFF.